A single sample gave rise to the 2 T cell receptor beta chains below, sequenced in a study of blood T cell repertoires in COVID-19. Sequenced by immunoSEQ multiplex PCR; TCRdb stores in-frame clones only, minus some. The repertoire has about 200,000 clones, roughly 86% of them found once; the top ten carry 1.5% to 2%. Sequencing input: peripheral blood. Every receptor here comes from a man in his late teens or twenties with active or convalescent COVID-19.

The genes are TRBV19 and TRBJ1-6, with no clear D. From germline, CDR1 is LNHDA and CDR2 SQIVND (reference sequence). Trimming left V 1 base short and J 10 bases short, with 11 bases between. The CDR3 extends over 14 amino acids. The CDR3 DNA reads as TGTGCCAGTAGTATAGGGGGAGTATACTCACCCCTCCACTTT. Its protein is CASSIGGVYSPLHF. The full variable domain, its missing parts supplied by reference TRBV19 and TRBJ1-6, is DGGITQSPKYLFRKEGQNVTLSCEQNLNHDAMYWYRQDPGQGLRLIYYSQIVNDFQKGDIAEGYSVSREKKESFPLTVTSAQKNPTAFYLCASSIGGVYSPLHFGNGTRLTVT.

The chain joins TRBV27 to TRBJ1-2, with D tentatively TRBD1 (6 bases). Trimming left V 5 bases short and J 9 bases short, with 16 bases between. Germline V gene sequence: CDR1 MNHEY, CDR2 SMNVEV (reference sequence). The CDR3 spans 13 residues. The CDR3 DNA is TGTGCCAGCAGTCCATTACAGGGATGGAGCTACACCTTC. It codes for CASSPLQGWSYTF.